In its sample, the clone carrying this T cell receptor beta chain was seen a few times. This entry is derived from a study of shared clonotypes between healthy human individuals. This table comes from immunoSEQ multiplex PCR, and its TCRdb copy is limited to in-frame clones, with some not included. The data show 650,000 to 800,000 clones, over 60% seen once. V was cut by 9 bases and J by 12 bases, with 11 bases left in between. The CDR3 loop spans 10 amino acids. Per the germline V gene, CDR1 is MNHEY and CDR2 is SMNVEV (reference sequence). The specimen was memory CD4+ T cells sorted from blood. Subset given: CD45RA-negative fraction. The chain couples TRBV27 to TRBJ1-4, with D possibly TRBD1 on 5 matching bases. The sequence came from a woman in her 30s in good health. The CDR3 protein is CASRPTELFF. Written as DNA, the CDR3 is TGTGCCAGTAGACCGACAGAACTGTTTTTT.